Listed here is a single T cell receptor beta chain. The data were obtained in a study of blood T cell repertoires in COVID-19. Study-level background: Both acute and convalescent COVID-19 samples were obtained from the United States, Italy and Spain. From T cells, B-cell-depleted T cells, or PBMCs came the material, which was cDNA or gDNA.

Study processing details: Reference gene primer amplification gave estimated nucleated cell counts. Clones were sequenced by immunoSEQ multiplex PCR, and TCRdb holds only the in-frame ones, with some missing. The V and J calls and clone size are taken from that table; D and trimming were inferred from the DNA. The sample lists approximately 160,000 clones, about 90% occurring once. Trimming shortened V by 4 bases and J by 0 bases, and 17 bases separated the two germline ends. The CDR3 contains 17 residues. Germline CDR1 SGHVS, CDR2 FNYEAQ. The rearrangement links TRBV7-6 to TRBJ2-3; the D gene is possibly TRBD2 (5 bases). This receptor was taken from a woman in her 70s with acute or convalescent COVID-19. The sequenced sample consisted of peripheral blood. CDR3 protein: CASSSRTRLPSTDTQYF. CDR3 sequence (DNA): TGTGCCAGCAGCTCAAGGACTCGGCTCCCTAGCACAGATACGCAGTATTTT.